This T cell receptor (beta chain) was recorded in a study of molecular identifiers for immune sequencing clone quantification. Study-level information: Replicate RNA came from about 19,000 or 110,000 naive CD8 cells and was split five ways, and four parts were sequenced. Study-level findings and limits: Naive cells had under 1% of molecules in clones above 20 RNA copies, effectors over 99%.

In its sample, this clonotype was seen a few times. The antigen is undetermined. A much bigger clone sits one base away, suggesting this may be a read error. Naive CD8 T cells were sorted as CD8+CD4-CCR7+CD45RA+. TCRdb called the PCR reads again in MiXCR, with one record for every CDR3 protein. The table has over 35,000 distinct CDR3 sequences, approximately 24% seen once. The clonotype originates from a human donor in good health. Some libraries in this study had Jurkat cell RNA spiked in. Sequencing used naive CD8+ T cells from blood, with Jurkat cell RNA spiked in. Subset denoted: FACS-sorted CD8+CD4-CCR7+CD45RA+ naive T cells.

DNA of the CDR3: TGCAGCGTTGAGGACCTGGCGGATGAGCAGTTCTTC. Its translation: CSVEDLADEQFF. This chain joins TRBV29-1 and TRBJ2-1, with D uncertain. The CDR3 totals 12 residues. Germline V gene sequence: CDR1 SQVTM, CDR2 ANQGSEA. Trimming took 3 bases from V and 8 from J, leaving 11 bases between them.